The 11 T cell receptor beta chains presented below share a single source sample, sequenced in a study of cytomegalovirus exposure and HLA in healthy donors. In the PCR, 60 Vbeta and 13 Jbeta primers were used. Profiled with immunoSEQ multiplex PCR; TCRdb holds only in-frame clones, not every one. The table shows 50,000 to 60,000 clones, with roughly 73% occurring only once. The sequenced sample consisted of PBMCs. All receptors come from a woman in her forties in good health and CMV-seropositive.

The rearrangement links TRBV11-2 to TRBJ2-7; 7 nucleotides line up with TRBD2. V trimming: 5 bases; J trimming: 2 bases; junction bases outside the gene matches: 3. The length of the CDR3 is 13 residues. Germline loops: CDR1 SGHAT, CDR2 FQNNGV. CDR3 residues: CASSTGTTYEQYF. In DNA form, the CDR3 reads TGTGCCAGCAGCACCGGGACTACCTACGAGCAGTACTTC.

The J gene is TRBJ1-1, the V gene TRBV7-2; D is undetermined. The germline V gene has CDR1 SGHTA and CDR2 FQGNSA. Trimming removed 3 bases at V and 8 bases at J, with 7 bases between. This CDR3 spans 11 amino acids. The CDR3, as DNA: TGTGCCAGCAGCTTGTCCGGGGAAGCTTTCTTT. Its translation is CASSLSGEAFF.

The chain uses TRBV10-2 and TRBJ2-5; D unresolved. The CDR3 length is 13 residues. The V and J ends lost 6 bases and 1 base respectively, with 9 bases between them. The germline V gene encodes CDR1 WSHSY and CDR2 SAAADI. The CDR3 reads CASSRVFQETQYF. The CDR3 DNA reads as TGCGCCAGCAGCCGGGTCTTCCAAGAGACCCAGTACTTC.

The chain combines TRBV5-1 with TRBJ2-2; TRBD2 agrees at 8 bases. The trim removed 5 bases at V and 6 bases at J, leaving 9 bases unmatched. The germline gives CDR1 SGHRS, CDR2 YFSETQ. This CDR3 has 15 residues. DNA of the CDR3: TGCGCCAGCAGGCCCGGGACTAGTACCTCCGGGGAGCTGTTTTTT. Encoded protein: CASRPGTSTSGELFF.

The rearrangement links TRBV6-5 to TRBJ1-5; D is perhaps TRBD1 (5 bases). Germline loops: CDR1 MNHEY, CDR2 SVGAGI. CDR3 length equals 14 residues. V lost 6 bases and J 5 bases, leaving 14 bases between the germline ends. The CDR3 nucleotides read TGTGCCAGCAGCCGCCAGGGTCCGGATCAGCCCCAGCATTTT. Translation: CASSRQGPDQPQHF.

V is TRBV4-2 and J is TRBJ2-1; D may be TRBD1 (6 bases). Deletions cut 4 bases from V and 0 bases from J, with 13 bases between. The CDR3 sequence is 16 residues long. Germline CDR1 and CDR2: LGHNA and YNFKEQ. CDR3 in amino acids: CASSLETGSSYNEQFF. The CDR3 nucleotides are TGTGCCAGCAGCCTTGAAACAGGGAGCTCCTACAATGAGCAGTTCTTC.

The chain couples TRBV9 to TRBJ1-4, with a tentative D call TRBD1 (5 bases). The CDR3 totals 15 residues. The V and J ends lost 3 bases and 8 bases respectively, with 17 bases between them. Germline V CDR1 and CDR2: SGDLS, YYNGEE. The CDR3 region is CASSGGSRVSEKLFF. CDR3 coding DNA: TGTGCCAGCAGCGGGGGTTCCAGGGTAAGCGAAAAACTGTTTTTT.

This clone was recorded a few times. The chain uses TRBV7-9 and TRBJ1-5; D is ambiguous. The CDR3 extends over 12 amino acids. Germline V gene sequence: CDR1 SEHNR, CDR2 FQNEAQ (reference sequence). V dropped 6 bases and J dropped 5 bases, with 8 bases sitting between them. The CDR3, as DNA: TGTGCCAGCAGTTTCGGGGATCAGCCCCAGCATTTT. This codes for CASSFGDQPQHF. Variable domain in full (rest from reference TRBV7-9 and TRBJ1-5): DTGVSQNPRHKITKRGQNVTFRCDPISEHNRLYWYRQTLGQGPEFLTYFQNEAQLEKSRLLSDRFSAERPKGSFSTLEIQRTEQGDSAMYLCASSFGDQPQHFGDGTRLSIL.

The rearrangement links TRBV30 to TRBJ1-1, with TRBD1 as a possible D gene (6 bases). CDR3 length: 14 residues. The V end lost 1 base, the J end lost 1 base, and 10 bases lay between the germline ends. Germline lookup yields CDR1 GTSNPN and CDR2 SVGIG (reference sequence). The CDR3 reads CAWSATGRNTEAFF. For the CDR3, the DNA is TGTGCCTGGAGTGCCACAGGGAGGAACACTGAAGCTTTCTTT.

The chain is built from TRBV30 and TRBJ1-6; D not certain. The V gene's germline CDR1 is GTSNPN and CDR2 SVGIG (reference sequence). The CDR3 sequence is 11 residues long. Trimming pared 5 bases from V and 7 bases from J, leaving 6 bases between. The CDR3 sequence: CAWSTNSPLHF. CDR3 bases: TGTGCCTGGTCTACGAATTCACCCCTCCACTTT.

The V gene is TRBV18, the J gene TRBJ1-2; D is possibly TRBD1 (6 bases). The CDR3 is 13 residues long. The V and J ends lost 4 bases and 5 bases respectively, with 11 bases between them. Germline CDR1 is KGHSH and CDR2 is LQKENI. CDR3 DNA: TGTGCCAGCTCACTTGATGGACAGTATGGCTACACCTTC. This encodes CASSLDGQYGYTF.